The 6 T cell receptor beta chains reported below all come from one sample, sequenced in a study of memory B cells and T cells in multiple sclerosis. TCRdb keeps only in-frame clones here, not all; method: immunoSEQ multiplex PCR. Of 12,000 to 15,000 clones listed, 69% were seen once; the top ten hold roughly 2.3%. The specimen was memory (CD45RO+) CD4+ T cells from blood. The source of these receptors is a human donor with multiple sclerosis.

This chain uses TRBV7-8 with TRBJ1-1, with no clear D. Trimming pared 6 bases from V and 5 bases from J, leaving 13 bases between. Per the germline V gene, CDR1 is SGHVS and CDR2 is FQNEAQ. There are 13 residues in the CDR3. The CDR3 loop is CASSRLGGTEAFF. The CDR3 DNA reads as TGTGCCAGCAGTCGTCTAGGAGGGACTGAAGCTTTCTTT.

The chain has TRBV27 and TRBJ2-5; 8 positions match TRBD1. Trimming removed 11 bases from V and 10 bases from J; junction bases left unmatched: 21. CDR1 is MNHEY and CDR2 is SMNVEV in the germline V gene (reference sequence). The CDR3 sequence is 15 residues long. CDR3 in DNA: TGTGCCCCCAAAGCCGGGACAGGCGCCTTGAGGGGCCAGTACTTC. Translated: CAPKAGTGALRGQYF.

The rearrangement joins TRBV19 to TRBJ1-5, with a possible D match to TRBD1 (6 bases). The CDR3 has 13 amino acids. Trimming took off 9 bases at V and 3 bases at J, with 12 bases between the two ends. Germline CDR1 is LNHDA and CDR2 is SQIVND (reference sequence). The CDR3 DNA reads TGTGCCAGCTCCGGGACAATCAATCAGCCCCAGCATTTT. Translated, it gives CASSGTINQPQHF.

J is TRBJ1-1 and V is TRBV6-1, with D possibly matching TRBD1 (6 bases). The CDR3 covers 14 residues. V was cut by 6 bases and J by 6 bases, with 17 bases left in between. The germline gives CDR1 MNHNS, CDR2 SASEGT. The chain's CDR3 is CASSRSRGKAEAFF. CDR3 nucleotides: TGTGCCAGCAGCCGAAGTAGGGGGAAGGCTGAAGCTTTCTTT.

This clone was seen only once. This rearrangement joins TRBV5-6 to TRBJ1-2, with 9 bases aligning to TRBD1. The CDR3 runs to 17 residues. The V and J ends lost 2 bases and 3 bases, in that order; junction bases with no gene match: 11. The V gene's germline CDR1 is SGHDT and CDR2 YYEEEE. The chain's CDR3 is CASSLSSGTGLHYGYTF. In DNA, the CDR3 is TGTGCCAGCAGCTTATCTTCGGGGACAGGGCTACACTATGGCTACACCTTC. Supplemented by reference TRBV5-6 and TRBJ1-2, the full variable domain reads DAGVTQSPTHLIKTRGQQVTLRCSPKSGHDTVSWYQQALGQGPQFIFQYYEEEERQRGNFPDRFSGHQFPNYSSELNVNALLLGDSALYLCASSLSSGTGLHYGYTFGSGTRLTVV.

This clone was seen more than once but under ten times. The genes are TRBV28 and TRBJ1-1, with a weak D call TRBD1 (5 bases). V dropped 0 bases and J dropped 4 bases, with 9 bases sitting between them. CDR1 is MDHEN, CDR2 SYDVKM, per germline. The CDR3 loop spans 14 amino acids. CDR3 in amino acids: CASSLWGGATEAFF. In nucleotides, the CDR3 is TGTGCCAGCAGTTTATGGGGCGGGGCCACTGAAGCTTTCTTT.